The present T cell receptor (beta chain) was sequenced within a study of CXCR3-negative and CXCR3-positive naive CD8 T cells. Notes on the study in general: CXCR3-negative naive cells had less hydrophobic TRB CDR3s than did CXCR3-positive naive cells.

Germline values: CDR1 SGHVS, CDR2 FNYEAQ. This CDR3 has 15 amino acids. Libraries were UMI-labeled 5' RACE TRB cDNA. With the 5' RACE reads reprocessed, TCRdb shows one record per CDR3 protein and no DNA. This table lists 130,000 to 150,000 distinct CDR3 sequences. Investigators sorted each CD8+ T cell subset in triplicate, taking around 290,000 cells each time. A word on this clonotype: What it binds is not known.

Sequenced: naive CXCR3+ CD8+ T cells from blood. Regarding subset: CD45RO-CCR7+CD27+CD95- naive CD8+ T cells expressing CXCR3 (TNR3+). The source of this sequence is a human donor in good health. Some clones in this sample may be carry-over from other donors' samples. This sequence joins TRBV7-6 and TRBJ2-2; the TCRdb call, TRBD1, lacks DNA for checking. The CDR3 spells CASSLGTGTTGELFF.